This entry features one T cell receptor beta chain sequence. The source of the sample is a study of blood T cell repertoires in COVID-19. This CDR3 contains 15 residues. Germline-derived CDR1 and CDR2 are MNHEY and SVGEGT. V shed 5 bases and J shed 5 bases, with 19 bases lying between them. Per the original methods: By means of reference gene primer amplification, nucleated cell counts were estimated. Sequencing used immunoSEQ multiplex PCR; TCRdb keeps in-frame clones, though not all of them. The DNA was the basis for D and trimming; V, J and clone size are from that table. This sample has around 200,000 clones, with around 80% found just once.

Sequencing was performed on peripheral blood. This TCR was recovered from a woman between 50 and 59 years old with acute or convalescent COVID-19. The J gene is TRBJ2-7, the V gene TRBV6-2 or TRBV6-3; a possible D gene is TRBD1 (5 bases). The CDR3 loop reads CASSLNSWTPDEQYF. The CDR3 bases are TGTGCCAGCAGTCTGAATTCATGGACACCCGACGAGCAGTACTTC.